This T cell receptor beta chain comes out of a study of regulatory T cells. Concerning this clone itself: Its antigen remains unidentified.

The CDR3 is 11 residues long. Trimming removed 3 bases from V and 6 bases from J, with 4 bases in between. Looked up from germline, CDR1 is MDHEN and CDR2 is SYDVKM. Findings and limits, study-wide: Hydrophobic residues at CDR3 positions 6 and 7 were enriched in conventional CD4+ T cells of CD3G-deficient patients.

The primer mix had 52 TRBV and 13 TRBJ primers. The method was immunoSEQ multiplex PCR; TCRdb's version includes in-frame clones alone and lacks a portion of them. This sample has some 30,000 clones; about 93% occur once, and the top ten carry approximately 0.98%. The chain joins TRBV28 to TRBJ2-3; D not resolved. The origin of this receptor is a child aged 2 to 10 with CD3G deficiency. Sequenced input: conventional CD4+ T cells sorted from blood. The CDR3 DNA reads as TGTGCCAGCAGTTTCGGGGATACGCAGTATTTT. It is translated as CASSFGDTQYF.